Sequencing of this TCR beta chain was carried out in a study of blood T cell repertoires in COVID-19. Background on the study: Sites across the United States, Italy and Spain contributed samples from acute and convalescent COVID-19.

Produced via immunoSEQ multiplex PCR; TCRdb's table is partial and in-frame only. The repertoire has some 340,000 clones, 85% of them found once; the top ten carry roughly 3.4%. The sample holds a few counts of this clone. The junction had 3 bases not matched to a gene; V was cut back by 0 bases and J by 4 bases. CDR1 and CDR2 (germline): PRHDT, FYEKMQ (reference sequence). CDR3 length: 15 residues. V gene TRBV13 combines with J gene TRBJ2-7; TRBD2 matches 10 bases. The sequencing input was peripheral blood. This TCR came from a woman aged 18-29 years with acute or convalescent COVID-19. CDR3 sequence: CASSLGLAGNYEQYF. The CDR3 coding sequence is TGTGCCAGCAGCTTAGGACTAGCGGGGAATTACGAGCAGTACTTC.